This T cell receptor beta chain was captured in a study of cytotoxic CD8 clonotypes in ibrutinib-treated CLL. Study summary: Among the patients, some eleven presented as relapsed/refractory and around 15 as treatment-naive; roughly 17 showed unmutated IGHV.

Generated by immunoSEQ multiplex PCR, the TCRdb table keeps only in-frame clones and is missing some. Of roughly 180,000 clones in the sample, around 72% were seen once. The CDR3 covers 13 residues. Germline assignment: CDR1 LNHNV and CDR2 YYDKDF (reference sequence). V gave up 7 bases and J gave up 5 bases, with 14 bases separating them. This specimen consisted of PBMCs, obtained after 24 months of ibrutinib treatment. The chain links TRBV15 to TRBJ2-5, with D perhaps TRBD1 or TRBD2 (5 bases each). The sequence came from a human donor with chronic lymphocytic leukemia. The CDR3 sequence is CATTPGLGETQYF. As DNA, the CDR3 is TGTGCCACCACCCCGGGGCTAGGGGAGACCCAGTACTTC.